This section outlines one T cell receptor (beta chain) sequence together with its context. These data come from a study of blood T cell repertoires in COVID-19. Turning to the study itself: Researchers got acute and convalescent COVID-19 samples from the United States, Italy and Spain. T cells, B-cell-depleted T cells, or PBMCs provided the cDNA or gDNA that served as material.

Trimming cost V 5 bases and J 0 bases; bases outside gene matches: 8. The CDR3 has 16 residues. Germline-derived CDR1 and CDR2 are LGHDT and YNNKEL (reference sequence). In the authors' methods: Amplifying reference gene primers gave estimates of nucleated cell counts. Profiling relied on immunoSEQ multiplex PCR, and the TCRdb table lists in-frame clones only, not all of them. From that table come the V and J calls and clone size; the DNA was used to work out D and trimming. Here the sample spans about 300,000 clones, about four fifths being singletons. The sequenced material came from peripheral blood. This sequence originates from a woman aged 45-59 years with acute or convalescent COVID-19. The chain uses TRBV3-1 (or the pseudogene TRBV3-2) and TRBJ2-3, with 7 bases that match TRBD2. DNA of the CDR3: TGTGCCAGCAGCGGGCCACTAGCGACGAGCACAGATACGCAGTATTTT. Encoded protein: CASSGPLATSTDTQYF.